These 31 T cell receptor beta chains share one sample of origin, sequenced in a study of shared clonotypes between healthy human individuals. Sequencing used immunoSEQ multiplex PCR; TCRdb keeps in-frame clones, though not all of them. The sample records 2 million to 2.5 million clones, 95% being singletons. Sequenced material: naive CD4+ T cells sorted from blood. As to subset: CD45RA+ positively selected. The receptors originated from a man between 18 and 35 years old in good health.

The CDR3 DNA is TGTGCCAGCAGTGTCAGCGGGGGCCACACAGATACGCAGTATTTT. Translated: CASSVSGGHTDTQYF. This sequence joins TRBV2 and TRBJ2-3; 8 bases line up with TRBD2. Germline V gene sequence: CDR1 SNHLY, CDR2 FYNNEI. V lost 4 bases, J lost 2 bases, and 5 bases stayed unmatched. This CDR3 contains 15 residues.

The CDR3 nucleotides are TGCGCCAGCAGCGTAACCTCGACTGGAAACACCATATATTTT. Translation gives CASSVTSTGNTIYF. The chain employs TRBV5-1 and TRBJ1-3, with D unclear. Trimming stripped 4 bases from V and 2 bases from J, with 10 bases between. This CDR3 has 14 amino acids. From germline, CDR1 is SGHRS and CDR2 YFSETQ.

J is TRBJ2-3 and V is TRBV27; D tentatively reads TRBD1 or TRBD2 (5 bases each). The V end lost 2 bases, the J end lost 4 bases, and 13 bases lay between the germline ends. CDR3 length: 15 residues. In germline, CDR1 is MNHEY, CDR2 SMNVEV (reference sequence). The CDR3 protein is CASSLEGKRADTQYF. The DNA for the CDR3 is TGTGCCAGCAGTTTAGAGGGGAAGAGGGCAGATACGCAGTATTTT.

This clone was picked up one time. J is TRBJ1-5 and V is TRBV7-9; 7 nucleotides align to TRBD1. Germline CDR1 SEHNR, CDR2 FQNEAQ (reference sequence). The CDR3 extends over 15 amino acids. The trim removed 10 bases at V and 3 bases at J, leaving 12 bases unmatched. CDR3: CATTQGGENNQPQHF. CDR3 DNA sequence: TGTGCCACAACCCAGGGGGGGGAGAACAATCAGCCCCAGCATTTT. Supplemented by reference TRBV7-9 and TRBJ1-5, the full variable domain reads DTGVSQNPRHKITKRGQNVTFRCDPISEHNRLYWYRQTLGQGPEFLTYFQNEAQLEKSRLLSDRFSAERPKGSFSTLEIQRTEQGDSAMYLCATTQGGENNQPQHFGDGTRLSIL.

This clone was seen once. This chain connects TRBV4-1 to TRBJ2-7; 12 bases agree with TRBD2. CDR3 length equals 15 residues. The V gene end was trimmed by 4 bases and the J gene end by 1 base; junction bases not matched to a gene: 2. CDR1 is MGHRA, CDR2 YSYEKL, per germline. CDR3 DNA sequence: TGCGCCAGCAGCCCCGGACTAGCGGGATCCTACGAGCAGTACTTC. As protein: CASSPGLAGSYEQYF.

The chain has TRBV30 and TRBJ1-5; tentatively, D is TRBD1 (5 bases). The V gene lost 0 bases and the J gene lost 6 bases, with 18 bases spanning the gap. Germline-derived CDR1 and CDR2 are GTSNPN and SVGIG (reference sequence). The CDR3 consists of 16 residues. Here the CDR3 reads CAWSVINLGGVQPQHF. The CDR3 DNA follows: TGTGCCTGGAGTGTAATTAACCTTGGGGGGGTTCAGCCCCAGCATTTT.

Only one count was recorded for this clone. The chain joins TRBV19 to TRBJ2-5; 9 bases line up with TRBD2. V lost 5 bases and J lost 9; bases outside the gene matches: 13. There are 15 residues in the CDR3. CDR1 is LNHDA and CDR2 is SQIVND in the germline V gene (reference sequence). The CDR3 coding sequence is TGTGCCAGTAGTCCCCGACTAGCGGCAAAGGAGGCCCAGTACTTC. It specifies CASSPRLAAKEAQYF.

V and J are TRBV6-1 and TRBJ1-5; D not certain. The ends were cut back, 0 bases at V and 0 bases at J, with 15 bases in the middle. The length of the CDR3 is 18 residues. The germline V gene has CDR1 MNHNS and CDR2 SASEGT. The CDR3 nucleotides read TGTGCCAGCAGTGAAGCGGGCAGGATCATATATAGCAATCAGCCCCAGCATTTT. Translating it yields CASSEAGRIIYSNQPQHF.

About this clone itself: Germline and junction disagree at one end, which may indicate a read error. The chain uses TRBV7-2 and TRBJ2-3; no definite D call. Germline CDR1 is SGHTA and CDR2 is FQGNSA. This CDR3 is built from 11 residues. CDR3 nucleotide sequence: TGTGCCAGCAGCTCCGAATCTCGGTCCCTTTTT. Encoded protein: CASSSESRSLF.

The chain is built from TRBV5-6 and TRBJ2-1; TRBD1 is a possible D gene (5 bases). The CDR3 is 12 residues long. Germline V gene data show CDR1 as SGHDT and CDR2 as YYEEEE. Trimming removed 0 bases at V and 10 bases at J, with 8 bases between. CDR3 amino acids: CASSLGTPEQFF. Here the CDR3 DNA reads TGTGCCAGCAGCTTGGGGACACCAGAGCAGTTCTTC.

CDR3 DNA sequence: TGTGCCAGCAGCTCCAGGTCTAACACCGGGGAGCTGTTTTTT. It yields the protein CASSSRSNTGELFF. The chain recombines TRBV7-9 with TRBJ2-2; no clear D. Germline-derived CDR1 and CDR2 are SEHNR and FQNEAQ (reference sequence). V was trimmed by 4 bases and J by 2 bases, leaving 8 bases between them. The CDR3 spans 14 residues.

The CDR3 loop is CAIQGRFTDTQYF. The CDR3 DNA is TGTGCCATCCAAGGCCGTTTCACAGATACGCAGTATTTT. V usage is TRBV10-3 and J usage is TRBJ2-3, with D uncertain. The ends were cut back, 8 bases at V and 2 bases at J, with 11 bases in the middle. The CDR3 length is 13 residues. Per germline, CDR1 ENHRY and CDR2 SYGVKD.

The chain has TRBV7-2 and TRBJ2-7; perhaps D is TRBD1 or TRBD2 (5 bases each). The length of the CDR3 is 16 residues. Per the germline V gene, CDR1 is SGHTA and CDR2 is FQGNSA. The V end was cut by 0 bases, the J end by 0 bases, with 12 bases between. In DNA form, the CDR3 reads TGTGCCAGCAGCTTAGCCTCGGGACCTTCCTCCTACGAGCAGTACTTC. This codes for CASSLASGPSSYEQYF. Complete variable domain (other parts from reference TRBV7-2 and TRBJ2-7): GAGVSQSPSNKVTEKGKDVELRCDPISGHTALYWYRQSLGQGLEFLIYFQGNSAPDKSGLPSDRFSAERTGGSVSTLTIQRTQQEDSAVYLCASSLASGPSSYEQYFGPGTRLTVT.

The chain combines TRBV7-2 with TRBJ2-7; 8 nucleotides agree with TRBD2. The ends lost 7 bases at V and 3 bases at J; junction bases unmatched: 17. This CDR3 comprises 17 residues. CDR1 SGHTA and CDR2 FQGNSA come from the germline V gene. The CDR3 loop is CASNPSGSNKGFYEQYF. The CDR3 nucleotides read TGTGCCAGCAACCCCAGCGGGAGTAACAAAGGGTTCTACGAGCAGTACTTC.

This chain connects TRBV21-1 to TRBJ2-7; TRBD1, the D gene given by the table, was not confirmed from the DNA. TRBV21-1 constitutes a pseudogene. This CDR3 is built from 15 residues. DNA of the CDR3: TGTGCCAGCAGCAAAGTAACCGGGACAGGGAAGGAGCAGTACTTC. Protein sequence: CASSKVTGTGKEQYF.

V gene TRBV5-6 combines with J gene TRBJ2-2; D might be TRBD2 (5 bases). The CDR3 consists of 15 residues. Trimming took off 0 bases at V and 1 base at J, with 7 bases between the two ends. From germline, CDR1 is SGHDT and CDR2 YYEEEE. This CDR3 reads CASSLGGVNTGELFF. The CDR3 DNA is TGTGCCAGCAGCTTGGGGGGAGTGAACACCGGGGAGCTGTTTTTT. The full variable domain, in which reference TRBV5-6 and TRBJ2-2 provide the parts outside the CDR3, is DAGVTQSPTHLIKTRGQQVTLRCSPKSGHDTVSWYQQALGQGPQFIFQYYEEEERQRGNFPDRFSGHQFPNYSSELNVNALLLGDSALYLCASSLGGVNTGELFFGEGSRLTVL.

V usage is TRBV7-8 and J usage is TRBJ2-7; 9 positions match TRBD2. The CDR3 consists of 15 residues. V lost 1 base and J lost 1; bases outside the gene matches: 2. Germline-derived CDR1 and CDR2 are SGHVS and FQNEAQ. CDR3 in amino acids: CASSLDSGSSYEQYF. The CDR3 bases are TGTGCCAGCAGCTTAGATAGCGGGAGTTCCTACGAGCAGTACTTC.

This chain connects TRBV9 to TRBJ2-2; 10 positions agree with TRBD1. This CDR3 contains 17 residues. Germline CDR1 is SGDLS and CDR2 is YYNGEE. With V trimmed by 1 base and J by 3 bases, 6 bases remained unmatched. CDR3 amino acids: CASSVSSTGGYTGELFF. The DNA of the CDR3 is TGTGCCAGCAGCGTATCTTCGACAGGGGGCTACACCGGGGAGCTGTTTTTT.

The chain links TRBV7-8 to TRBJ1-2, with 7 bases lining up with TRBD1. CDR1 and CDR2 from the germline V gene are SGHVS and FQNEAQ. This CDR3 has 15 residues. Trimming removed 4 bases from V and 3 bases from J; junction bases left unmatched: 8. CDR3 protein: CASSSGQSLYYGYTF. The CDR3 bases are TGTGCCAGCAGCTCGGGACAGTCCCTTTACTATGGCTACACCTTC.

V and J are TRBV7-6 and TRBJ2-7; the D is unclear. Germline loops: CDR1 SGHVS, CDR2 FNYEAQ. V lost 1 base and J 4 bases, leaving 14 bases between the germline ends. The CDR3 is 15 residues long. The CDR3 sequence is CASSLGTPTTYEQYF. The CDR3 DNA is TGTGCCAGCAGCTTAGGAACTCCCACTACATACGAGCAGTACTTC.

The chain carries TRBV2 and TRBJ1-2, with 8 bases aligning to TRBD1. Germline CDR1 SNHLY, CDR2 FYNNEI. CDR3 size: 13 residues. The trim removed 1 base at V and 6 bases at J, leaving 1 base unmatched. The CDR3 DNA sequence: TGTGCCAGCAGTGAAGGGACAGGGAATGGCTACACCTTC. This codes for CASSEGTGNGYTF.

Concerning this clone itself: The same CDR3 arises from other DNA sequences in this sample as well. V gene TRBV7-2 combines with J gene TRBJ2-1; D gene ambiguous. Looked up from germline, CDR1 is SGHTA and CDR2 is FQGNSA. The ends were cut back, 1 base at V and 9 bases at J, with 4 bases in the middle. The CDR3 runs 11 residues. CDR3 bases: TGTGCCAGCAGCTTAGGAGGTGAGCAGTTCTTC. This codes for CASSLGGEQFF.

CDR3 sequence (DNA): TGTGCCAGCAGCTTAGGAGGCCCCAATGAGCAGTTCTTC. Amino acids: CASSLGGPNEQFF. The V gene is TRBV7-2, the J gene TRBJ2-1; D uncertain. V lost 1 base to trimming and J lost 6 bases, with 7 bases between them. Germline V gives CDR1 SGHTA, CDR2 FQGNSA. The CDR3 covers 13 residues.

This rearrangement joins TRBV7-2 to TRBJ2-5; 9 bases are a match to TRBD1. Germline V gene data show CDR1 as SGHTA and CDR2 as FQGNSA. V trimming: 2 bases; J trimming: 5 bases; junction bases outside the gene matches: 6. There are 15 residues in the CDR3. CDR3: CASSLKTGGRETQYF. The CDR3 coding sequence is TGTGCCAGCAGCTTAAAGACAGGGGGGCGTGAGACCCAGTACTTC.

The rearrangement uses TRBV20-1 and TRBJ1-3; unclear D gene. Germline CDR1 reads DFQATT; CDR2 reads SNEGSKA (reference sequence). Trimming took 6 bases from V and 4 from J, leaving 7 bases between them. This CDR3 spans 11 amino acids. CDR3 DNA sequence: TGCAGTGCCATGCCAGGAAACACCATATATTTT. It is translated as CSAMPGNTIYF.

The rearrangement joins TRBV6-5 to TRBJ2-5; 8 bases agree with TRBD2. V was clipped by 5 bases and J by 2 bases; unmatched bases: 7. CDR1 and CDR2 (germline): MNHEY, SVGAGI. The CDR3 is made up of 15 amino acids. The chain's CDR3 is CASSNSGAIQETQYF. CDR3 DNA sequence: TGTGCCAGCAGTAATAGCGGGGCCATACAAGAGACCCAGTACTTC.

V is TRBV5-3 and J is TRBJ2-3; unclear D gene. TRBV5-3 is designated an ORF whose function remains uncertain. The CDR3 extends over 11 amino acids. Trimming pared 10 bases from V and 5 bases from J, leaving 11 bases between. CDR3 sequence reads: CAPLLGDTQYF. As DNA, the CDR3 is TGTGCCCCTTTATTGGGAGATACGCAGTATTTT.

The chain is built from TRBV2 and TRBJ1-1, with unresolved D. Germline V gene lookup returns CDR1 SNHLY and CDR2 FYNNEI. There are 12 residues in the CDR3. V lost 6 bases and J lost 2, with 7 bases in between. The CDR3 sequence: CASSVYNTEAFF. CDR3 nucleotides: TGTGCCAGCAGCGTCTACAACACTGAAGCTTTCTTT.

About this clone itself: Other DNA sequences in the same sample also yield this CDR3. CDR3: CASSVEPANYGYTF. The CDR3 DNA follows: TGTGCCAGCAGCGTAGAACCAGCTAACTATGGCTACACCTTC. The chain has TRBV9 and TRBJ1-2; D is undetermined. This CDR3 region has 14 residues. V shed 0 bases and J shed 0 bases, with 6 bases lying between them. Germline loops: CDR1 SGDLS, CDR2 YYNGEE.

The CDR3 here is CASSLVAGGGYGYTF. In DNA form, the CDR3 reads TGCGCCAGCAGCTTGGTGGCCGGCGGAGGGTATGGCTACACCTTC. The chain is built from TRBV5-1 and TRBJ1-2; D is ambiguous. V was pared by 0 bases and J by 5 bases, with 14 bases between. The CDR3 totals 15 residues. Germline CDR1 is SGHRS and CDR2 is YFSETQ.

The count of this clone is one. This sequence joins TRBV28 and TRBJ1-2; D is unclear. The CDR3 is 13 residues long. Per the germline V gene, CDR1 is MDHEN and CDR2 is SYDVKM. V lost 7 bases and J lost 0, with 9 bases in between. The DNA of the CDR3 is TGTGCCAGCATACGCGGCTCTAACTATGGCTACACCTTC. Amino acids: CASIRGSNYGYTF.